Below, 25 T cell receptor beta chains from the same sample are listed, as sequenced in a study of T cells in Graves' hyperthyroidism and ophthalmopathy. Template material for amplifying TCR beta CDR3 regions consisted of RNA transcripts. Using the HTBI primer set, a first-round RT-PCR was run on the TCR CDR3. Using its own MiXCR run on the multiplex PCR reads, TCRdb lists one record per CDR3 protein. The sample records roughly 800,000 distinct CDR3 sequences, about 38% being singletons. The source material was blood. The receptors were gathered from a man between 18 and 35 years old with Graves' hyperthyroidism.

Of note for this clonotype: This may stem from a read error, because a much larger clone lies one nucleotide away. This chain connects TRBV2 to TRBJ1-2, with 7 positions matching TRBD1. Germline CDR1 SNHLY, CDR2 FYNNEI. The CDR3 covers 15 residues. The CDR3 DNA reads TGTGCCGGCAGTGAATTAATGGGACAGAACTATGGCTACACCTTC. Protein product: CAGSELMGQNYGYTF.

The V call is TRBV11-2, the J call TRBJ2-6, with no clear D. Trimming took off 3 bases at V and 3 bases at J, with 9 bases between the two ends. This CDR3 has 15 amino acids. The V gene's germline CDR1 is SGHAT and CDR2 FQNNGV. For the CDR3, the DNA is TGTGCCAGCAGCTTTGAAGGGTTTGGGGCCAACGTCCTGACTTTC. It is translated as CASSFEGFGANVLTF.

The V gene is TRBV29-1, the J gene TRBJ2-7, with 8 nucleotides matching TRBD1. CDR1 is SQVTM and CDR2 is ANQGSEA in the germline V gene. This CDR3 is 11 amino acids long. V shed 8 bases and J 5 bases; nucleotides not matched to a gene: 5. The CDR3 is CSFRGLHEQYF. In DNA form, the CDR3 reads TGCAGCTTCAGGGGGCTCCACGAGCAGTACTTC.

The sample holds many counts of this clonotype. The V and J genes are TRBV15 and TRBJ1-2, with 7 bases identical to TRBD1. The ends lost 4 bases at V and 3 bases at J; junction bases unmatched: 8. This CDR3 comprises 15 residues. In germline, CDR1 is LNHNV, CDR2 YYDKDF (reference sequence). The CDR3 loop is CATSNRTGTDYGYTF. In DNA, the CDR3 is TGTGCCACCAGCAACCGTACCGGGACAGACTATGGCTACACCTTC.

Ten or more counts support this clonotype. This rearrangement joins TRBV7-9 to TRBJ1-6; D is unresolved. The CDR3 loop spans 11 amino acids. V was shortened by 5 bases and J by 8 bases, with 4 bases between the two germline ends. CDR1 SEHNR and CDR2 FQNEAQ come from the germline V gene (reference sequence). In DNA, the CDR3 is TGTGCCAGCAGCCCCGATTCACCCCTCCACTTT. Its protein product is CASSPDSPLHF.

J is TRBJ2-7 and V is TRBV7-9; D might be TRBD2 (6 bases). The CDR3 has 14 residues. Trimming pared 6 bases from V and 5 bases from J, leaving 17 bases between. Germline V gene data show CDR1 as SEHNR and CDR2 as FQNEAQ (reference sequence). In DNA form, the CDR3 reads TGTGCCAGCAGTCGGACTAAGTGGTTCCACGAGCAGTACTTC. Its translation: CASSRTKWFHEQYF.

The rearrangement links TRBV7-9 to TRBJ1-6; perhaps TRBD1 as D (6 bases). The CDR3 spans 17 residues. From germline, CDR1 is SEHNR and CDR2 FQNEAQ (reference sequence). This CDR3 reads CARLPGGSSSYNSPLHF. CDR3 nucleotide sequence: TGTGCGCGTCTCCCTGGGGGCTCGAGCTCCTATAATTCACCCCTCCACTTT.

This CDR3 is CASSLAPGFSYEQYF. CDR3 in DNA: TGTGCCAGCAGCTTGGCCCCGGGATTCTCCTACGAGCAGTACTTC. The chain joins TRBV5-4 to TRBJ2-7; TRBD2 is a possible D gene (5 bases). The CDR3 has 15 amino acids. Germline CDR1 reads SGHNT; CDR2 reads YYREEE (reference sequence). Trimming pared 0 bases from V and 0 bases from J, leaving 10 bases between.

This rearrangement joins TRBV2 to TRBJ1-2, with 12 bases fitting TRBD1. CDR1 and CDR2 (germline): SNHLY, FYNNEI. This CDR3 region has 16 residues. V lost 7 bases and J lost 5; bases outside the gene matches: 11. Written as DNA, the CDR3 is TGTGCCAGCACTCGCTATGGGACAGGGGGCGCGTATGGCTACACCTTC. The encoded protein is CASTRYGTGGAYGYTF.

There are a few counts of this clonotype. The gene calls are TRBV5-7 and TRBJ1-1; no definite D call. TRBV5-7 belongs to the ORF category, with a function that is uncertain. The length of the CDR3 is 13 residues. V lost 6 bases and J lost 1, with 10 bases in between. The CDR3 nucleotides are TGTGCCAGCAACGTAATAGAGAACACTGAAGCTTTCTTT. It yields the protein CASNVIENTEAFF.

V usage is TRBV10-3 and J usage is TRBJ1-1; D is possibly TRBD1 (6 bases). Germline V gene sequence: CDR1 ENHRY, CDR2 SYGVKD. Trimming removed 7 bases from V and 3 bases from J, with 12 bases in between. CDR3 length equals 13 residues. As DNA, the CDR3 is TGTGCCATCACCCCTACAGGGTACACTGAAGCTTTCTTT. Protein sequence: CAITPTGYTEAFF.

The rearrangement uses TRBV27 and TRBJ2-7; D ambiguous. The CDR3 loop spans 13 amino acids. The V end lost 3 bases, the J end lost 5 bases, and 11 bases lay between the germline ends. The germline V gene has CDR1 MNHEY and CDR2 SMNVEV (reference sequence). The CDR3 coding sequence is TGTGCCAGCAGTTTCCAGGTTACCCACGAGCAGTACTTC. Its translation is CASSFQVTHEQYF.

The sample holds a few counts of this clonotype. The V call is TRBV4-1, the J call TRBJ1-2; D gene uncertain. CDR1 and CDR2 (germline): MGHRA, YSYEKL. The V and J ends lost 4 bases and 3 bases respectively, with 12 bases between them. This CDR3 contains 14 residues. CDR3: CASSPPLGYYGYTF. CDR3 in DNA: TGCGCCAGCAGCCCGCCTTTGGGTTACTATGGCTACACCTTC.

This chain links TRBV4-1 with TRBJ2-7; a possible D gene is TRBD1 (5 bases). Trimming cost V 1 base and J 2 bases, with 12 bases left between them. This CDR3 has 15 amino acids. Germline V gene data show CDR1 as MGHRA and CDR2 as YSYEKL. For the CDR3, the DNA is TGCGCCAGCAGCCAAGTTACAGGCCAAACCTACGAGCAGTACTTC. Translation: CASSQVTGQTYEQYF.

This chain uses TRBV7-2 with TRBJ1-5; maybe TRBD1 (5 bases). Trimming pared 1 base from V and 7 bases from J, leaving 11 bases between. The CDR3 spans 14 residues. The germline V gene encodes CDR1 SGHTA and CDR2 FQGNSA. CDR3 region: CASSLVGDKQPQHF. CDR3 in DNA: TGTGCCAGCAGCTTAGTGGGGGATAAGCAGCCCCAGCATTTT.

This clonotype was seen only a few times. The chain has TRBV11-2 and TRBJ2-7; 11 bases map to TRBD2. With 6 bases clipped from V and 7 bases from J, the junction kept 8 bases outside the gene matches. Per the germline V gene, CDR1 is SGHAT and CDR2 is FQNNGV. The CDR3 has 14 residues. DNA for the CDR3: TGTGCCAGCAGTTTTAGACTAGCGGGATGGGAGCAGTACTTC. Its translation is CASSFRLAGWEQYF.

This clonotype was counted many times. The CDR3 is CSARDRGLSSPLHF. CDR3 DNA sequence: TGCAGTGCTAGGGACAGGGGGCTGAGTTCACCCCTCCACTTT. V gene TRBV20-1 combines with J gene TRBJ1-6; TRBD1 matches at 11 bases. Trimming at V came to 3 bases and at J to 9 bases, leaving 4 bases not matched to a gene. Germline CDR1 reads DFQATT; CDR2 reads SNEGSKA (reference sequence). CDR3 size: 14 residues.

This clonotype showed up many times. V is TRBV25-1 and J is TRBJ2-2, with TRBD1 matching 8 bases. With V trimmed by 7 bases and J by 0 bases, 10 bases remained unmatched. There are 17 residues in the CDR3. CDR1 MGHDK and CDR2 SYGVNS come from the germline V gene. CDR3 nucleotides: TGTGCCAGCAAACTTCAGGGGGCCATATCGAACACCGGGGAGCTGTTTTTT. Translating gives CASKLQGAISNTGELFF. Filled out from reference TRBV25-1 and TRBJ2-2, the complete variable domain reads EADIYQTPRYLVIGTGKKITLECSQTMGHDKMYWYQQDPGMELHLIHYSYGVNSTEKGDLSSESTVSRIRTEHFPLTLESARPSHTSQYLCASKLQGAISNTGELFFGEGSRLTVL.

The chain couples TRBV12-3 or TRBV12-4 to TRBJ2-7, with unresolved D. The ends were cut back, 5 bases at V and 0 bases at J, with 11 bases in the middle. CDR3 size: 14 residues. CDR3 residues: CASSPATPSYEQYF. The CDR3 region has the DNA TGTGCCAGCAGTCCCGCTACCCCCTCCTACGAGCAGTACTTC.

In its sample, this clonotype was seen a few times. The CDR3 sequence is CASSPRAGSAGETQYF. The CDR3 bases are TGTGCCAGCAGCCCCCGTGCGGGTTCGGCGGGGGAGACCCAGTACTTC. This chain joins TRBV6-5 and TRBJ2-5, with a weak D call TRBD2 (6 bases). CDR1 and CDR2 from the germline V gene are MNHEY and SVGAGI. V gave up 6 bases and J gave up 5 bases, with 22 bases separating them. The CDR3 runs 16 residues.

This clonotype was counted once. Relative to the germline gene, one junction end is altered; a read error may explain this. The chain carries TRBV10-3 and TRBJ1-2, with 7 bases lining up with TRBD1. CDR1 is ENHRY and CDR2 is SYGVKD in the germline V gene. The length of the CDR3 is 17 residues. CDR3 amino acids: CASSGRTGSLTAYGYTF. The CDR3 nucleotides read TGTGCCAGCAGTGGCAGGACAGGCTCTTTGACTGCCTATGGCTACACCTTC.

This clonotype has only a few counts. The V call is TRBV5-4, the J call TRBJ1-2, with 7 nucleotides matching TRBD1. J gave up 5 bases and V 5 bases, and 3 bases lay outside the gene matches. Germline CDR1 reads SGHNT; CDR2 reads YYREEE (reference sequence). This CDR3 is built from 12 residues. As DNA, the CDR3 is TGTGCCAGCAGGGGACAGATTTATGGCTACACCTTC. This encodes CASRGQIYGYTF.

Concerning this clonotype itself: Since a much larger clone is just one base distant, this may be a read error. The chain employs TRBV5-1 and TRBJ1-1; D unresolved. This CDR3 spans 15 amino acids. Per germline, CDR1 SGHRS and CDR2 YFSETQ. CDR3 in amino acids: CASSLAGGGGSEASF. The CDR3 DNA is TGCGCCAGCAGCTTGGCCGGTGGCGGTGGTTCTGAAGCTTCCTTT.

The gene calls are TRBV11-3 and TRBJ2-5; TRBD2 agrees at 14 bases. The germline gives CDR1 SGHNT, CDR2 YENEEA. The CDR3 has 18 amino acids. V shed 5 bases, J shed 4 bases, and the junction held 12 bases outside the gene matches. CDR3: CASSLTLGTSGRRETQYF. The CDR3 DNA reads as TGTGCCAGCAGCCTCACCCTCGGGACTAGCGGGAGACGAGAGACCCAGTACTTC.

The rearrangement links TRBV12-3 or TRBV12-4 to TRBJ1-5; D gene ambiguous. The CDR3 loop spans 14 amino acids. V was clipped by 3 bases and J by 4 bases, with 10 bases between them. DNA of the CDR3: TGTGCCAGCAGTTTCGAAGCGCGAAATCAGCCCCAGCATTTT. Translation: CASSFEARNQPQHF.